The entry that follows covers one T cell receptor beta chain sequence. The antigen is not known. This sample is part of a study of cytomegalovirus exposure and HLA in healthy donors. CDR1 and CDR2 from the germline V gene are SGHDT and YYEEEE. V was clipped by 4 bases and J by 3 bases, with 14 bases between them. There are 14 residues in the CDR3. Primers for the PCR totalled 60 Vbeta and 13 Jbeta. The table came from immunoSEQ multiplex PCR; TCRdb's copy has only in-frame clones and leaves some out. The data hold approximately 160,000 clones, with 82% observed a single time. Study-wide findings and caveats: A prior analysis recorded that most TCR beta V segments were productive about 90% or about 30% of the time. Among CMV-associated TCR beta chains, most appeared HLA-restricted in a later analysis. Further analysis, carried out later, found HLA-associated TCR beta chains more clonally expanded than equally common other chains.

Specimen: PBMCs. The chain has TRBV5-6 and TRBJ2-7, with D tentatively TRBD2 (5 bases). The sequence came from a girl aged 2-10 years in good health and CMV-seropositive. CDR3 amino acids: CASSPGLLDYEQYF. The CDR3 DNA follows: TGTGCCAGCAGCCCTGGACTGTTGGACTACGAGCAGTACTTC.